This T cell receptor (beta chain) was retrieved from a study of cytomegalovirus exposure and HLA in healthy donors. The primer mix had 60 Vbeta and 13 Jbeta primers. The protocol was immunoSEQ multiplex PCR, while the TCRdb copy is restricted to in-frame clones and leaves out a portion. The repertoire includes more than 150,000 clones, 80% of them detected once, and less than 1.5% sits in the top ten. Germline V gene data show CDR1 as GTSNPN and CDR2 as SVGIG (reference sequence). Trimming cost V 3 bases and J 2 bases; bases outside gene matches: 11. The CDR3 is 16 residues long. Sequencing was done on a sample of PBMCs. The chain combines TRBV30 with TRBJ2-7, with 9 bases fitting TRBD2. The source of this sequence is a girl aged 10 to 17 in good health and CMV-seropositive. The CDR3 DNA reads as TGTGCCTGGAGGCAGGCCGGGACTAGCTCACCCTACGAGCAGTACTTC. It specifies CAWRQAGTSSPYEQYF.